These T cell receptor beta chains were read from a single sample in a study of blood T cell repertoires in COVID-19. TCRdb keeps only in-frame clones here, not all; method: immunoSEQ multiplex PCR. The sample holds around 300,000 clones; 80% to 90% are singletons and the top ten take 5.3%. Sequencing input: PBMCs or T cells enriched from blood (not recorded which). The receptors were sampled from a woman in her thirties who had recovered from COVID-19. The CDR3 runs from the conserved cysteine through the conserved F or W. The order of the fields is clone size, V gene, J gene, D gene, CDR3 DNA, CDR3 protein. The D gene is left open where the match is weak. Rows may omit the clone size; those that give it use once, few, many or a size class.

-	TRBV2	TRBJ2-1	-	TGTGCCAGCAGTGAAGCGCATGGTAGTGAGCAGTTCTTC	CASSEAHGSEQFF
few	TRBV7-8	TRBJ1-1	-	TGTGCCAGCAGCTTATTAGAAGGGGATGGAATGAACACTGAAGCTTTCTTT	CASSLLEGDGMNTEAFF
-	TRBV7-2	TRBJ1-1	-	TGTGCCAGCAGCTTAGCGTTCGACACTGAAGCTTTCTTT	CASSLAFDTEAFF
once	TRBV5-1	TRBJ2-3	TRBD2	TGCGCCAGCAGCTTGGAACTAGCGGGGGCGGGAGATACGCAGTATTTT	CASSLELAGAGDTQYF
-	TRBV6-1	TRBJ1-5	-	TGTGCCAGCAGTGAAGAAGGGAGACTTCGGTTTAGCAATCAGCCCCAGCATTTT	CASSEEGRLRFSNQPQHF
few	TRBV5-1	TRBJ2-3	TRBD1	TGCGCCAGCAGCTCGTCCGGGACAGGGTGGATGGATACGCAGTATTTT	CASSSSGTGWMDTQYF
few	TRBV15	TRBJ1-2	-	TGTGCCACCAGCAGAGACAGTCGCGGCTACACCTTC	CATSRDSRGYTF
-	TRBV24-1	TRBJ1-2	-	TGTGCCACCAGTGACAGGTCTAACTATGGCTACACCTTC	CATSDRSNYGYTF
-	TRBV12-5	TRBJ1-4	TRBD1	TGTGCTAGTGGTTTGGCTTACCAGGGGGCAACTAATGAAAAACTGTTTTTT	CASGLAYQGATNEKLFF
-	TRBV12-3/TRBV12-4	TRBJ2-5	-	TGTGCCAGCAGTTTAAACAGAGGGGAGACCCAGTACTTC	CASSLNRGETQYF